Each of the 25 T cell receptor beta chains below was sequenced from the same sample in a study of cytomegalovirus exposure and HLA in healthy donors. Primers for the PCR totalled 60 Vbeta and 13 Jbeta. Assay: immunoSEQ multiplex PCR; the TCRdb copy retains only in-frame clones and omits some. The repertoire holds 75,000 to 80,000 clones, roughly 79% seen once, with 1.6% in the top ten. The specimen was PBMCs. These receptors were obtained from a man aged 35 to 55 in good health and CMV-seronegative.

CDR3 amino acids: CASSRTGGDTEAFF. The CDR3 coding sequence is TGTGCCAGCAGCCGGACGGGGGGAGACACTGAAGCTTTCTTT. The chain is built from TRBV5-5 and TRBJ1-1, with D possibly matching TRBD1 (5 bases). The CDR3 consists of 14 residues. Germline V CDR1 and CDR2: SGHKS, YYEKEE (reference sequence). Trimming took off 4 bases at V and 3 bases at J, with 13 bases between the two ends.

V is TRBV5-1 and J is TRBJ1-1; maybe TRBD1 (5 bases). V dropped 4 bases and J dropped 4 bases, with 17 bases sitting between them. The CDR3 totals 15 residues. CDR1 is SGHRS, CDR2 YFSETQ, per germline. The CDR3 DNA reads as TGCGCCAGCAGCGTAGACAGCTCTCATATCACTGAAGCTTTCTTT. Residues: CASSVDSSHITEAFF.

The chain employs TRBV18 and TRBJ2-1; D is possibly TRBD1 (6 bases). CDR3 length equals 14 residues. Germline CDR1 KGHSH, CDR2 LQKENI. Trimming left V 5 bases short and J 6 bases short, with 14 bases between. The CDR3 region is CASSKGVGGNEQFF. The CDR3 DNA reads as TGTGCCAGCTCAAAGGGAGTAGGGGGCAATGAGCAGTTCTTC.

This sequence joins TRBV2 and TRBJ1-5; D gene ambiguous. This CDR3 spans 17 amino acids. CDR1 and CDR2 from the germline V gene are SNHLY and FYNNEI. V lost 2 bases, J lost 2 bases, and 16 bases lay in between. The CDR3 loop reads CASSEMERGYGNQPQHF. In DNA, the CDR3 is TGTGCCAGCAGTGAAATGGAGCGAGGGTACGGCAATCAGCCCCAGCATTTT.

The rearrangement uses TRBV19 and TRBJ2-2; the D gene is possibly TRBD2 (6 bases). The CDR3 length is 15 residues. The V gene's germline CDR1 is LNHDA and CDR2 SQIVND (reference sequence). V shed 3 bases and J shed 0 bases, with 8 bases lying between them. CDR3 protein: CASSIRETNTGELFF. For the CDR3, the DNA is TGTGCCAGTAGTATCCGGGAGACGAACACCGGGGAGCTGTTTTTT.

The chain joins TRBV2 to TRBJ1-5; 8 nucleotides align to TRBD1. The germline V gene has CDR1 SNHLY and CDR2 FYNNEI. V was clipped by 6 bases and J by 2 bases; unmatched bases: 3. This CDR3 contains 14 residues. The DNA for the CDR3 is TGTGCCAGCAGCCGGACAGGGCGCAATCAGCCCCAGCATTTT. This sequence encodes CASSRTGRNQPQHF.

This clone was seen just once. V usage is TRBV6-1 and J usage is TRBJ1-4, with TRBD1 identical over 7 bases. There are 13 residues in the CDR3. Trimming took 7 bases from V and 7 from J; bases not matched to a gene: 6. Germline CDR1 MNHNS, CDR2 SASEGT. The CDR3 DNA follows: TGTGCCAGCAAAGGGACAGATGGTGAAAAACTGTTTTTT. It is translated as CASKGTDGEKLFF.

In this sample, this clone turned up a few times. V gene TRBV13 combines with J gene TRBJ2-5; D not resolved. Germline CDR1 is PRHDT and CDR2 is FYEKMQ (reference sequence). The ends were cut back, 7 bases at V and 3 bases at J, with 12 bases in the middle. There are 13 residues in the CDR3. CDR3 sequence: CASNGRSEETQYF. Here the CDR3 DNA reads TGTGCCAGCAATGGAAGGAGTGAAGAGACCCAGTACTTC.

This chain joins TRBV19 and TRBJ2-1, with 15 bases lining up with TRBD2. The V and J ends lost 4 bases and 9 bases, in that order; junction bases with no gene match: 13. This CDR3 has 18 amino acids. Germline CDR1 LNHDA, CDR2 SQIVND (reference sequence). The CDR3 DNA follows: TGTGCCAGTAGTAGCTCCTCGGGGACTAGCGGGAGGCCCGGTGAGCAGTTCTTC. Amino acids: CASSSSSGTSGRPGEQFF.

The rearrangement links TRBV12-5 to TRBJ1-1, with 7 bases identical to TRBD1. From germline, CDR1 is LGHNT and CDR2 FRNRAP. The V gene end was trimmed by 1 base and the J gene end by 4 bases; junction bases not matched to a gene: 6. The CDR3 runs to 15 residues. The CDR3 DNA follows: TGTGCTAGTGGTTTGGGAATGACAGGGACCACTGAAGCTTTCTTT. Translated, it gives CASGLGMTGTTEAFF. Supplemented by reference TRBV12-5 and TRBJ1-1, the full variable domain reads DARVTQTPRHKVTEMGQEVTMRCQPILGHNTVFWYRQTMMQGLELLAYFRNRAPLDDSGMPKDRFSAEMPDATLATLKIQPSEPRDSAVYFCASGLGMTGTTEAFFGQGTRLTVV.

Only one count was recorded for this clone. Written as DNA, the CDR3 is TGTGCCAGAAGCCCGGGACTAGCGGGAGCGCGGCGGATCTACGAGCAGTACTTC. Amino acid sequence: CARSPGLAGARRIYEQYF. The rearrangement links TRBV5-3 to TRBJ2-7; 14 bases match TRBD2. TRBV5-3 qualifies as an ORF whose function is uncertain. The CDR3 contains 18 residues. After removal of 4 bases from V and 3 bases from J, the junction contained 12 bases not matched to a gene.

CDR3 loop: CASSLGGGAGTTEAFF. CDR3 nucleotide sequence: TGCGCCAGCAGCTTGGGAGGCGGGGCAGGGACCACTGAAGCTTTCTTT. The V call is TRBV5-1, the J call TRBJ1-1; weak D call: TRBD1 (5 bases). Looked up from germline, CDR1 is SGHRS and CDR2 is YFSETQ. The CDR3 contains 16 residues. V was pared by 0 bases and J by 4 bases, with 16 bases between.

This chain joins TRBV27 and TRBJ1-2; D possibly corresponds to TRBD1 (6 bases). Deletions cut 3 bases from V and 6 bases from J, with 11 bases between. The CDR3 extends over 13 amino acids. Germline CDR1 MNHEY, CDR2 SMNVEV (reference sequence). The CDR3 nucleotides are TGTGCCAGCAGTTTCCAGAACAGGGATGGCTACACCTTC. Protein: CASSFQNRDGYTF.

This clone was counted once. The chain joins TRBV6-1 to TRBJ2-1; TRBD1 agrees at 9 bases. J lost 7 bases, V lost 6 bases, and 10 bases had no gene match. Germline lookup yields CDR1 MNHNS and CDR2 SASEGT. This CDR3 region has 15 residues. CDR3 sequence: CASRPAGTGRNEQFF. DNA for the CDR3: TGTGCCAGCAGGCCCGCCGGGACAGGGAGGAATGAGCAGTTCTTC.

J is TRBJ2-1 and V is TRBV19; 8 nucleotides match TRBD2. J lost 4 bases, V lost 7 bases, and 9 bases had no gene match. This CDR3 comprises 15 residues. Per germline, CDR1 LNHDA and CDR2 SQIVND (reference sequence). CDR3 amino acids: CASTPRGGSYNEQFF. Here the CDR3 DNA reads TGTGCCAGTACCCCTCGGGGGGGGAGTTACAATGAGCAGTTCTTC. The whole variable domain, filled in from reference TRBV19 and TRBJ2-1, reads DGGITQSPKYLFRKEGQNVTLSCEQNLNHDAMYWYRQDPGQGLRLIYYSQIVNDFQKGDIAEGYSVSREKKESFPLTVTSAQKNPTAFYLCASTPRGGSYNEQFFGPGTRLTVL.

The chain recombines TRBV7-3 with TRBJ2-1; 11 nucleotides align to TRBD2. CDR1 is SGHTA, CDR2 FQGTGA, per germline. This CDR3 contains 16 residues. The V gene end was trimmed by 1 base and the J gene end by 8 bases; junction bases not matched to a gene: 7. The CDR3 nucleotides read TGTGCCAGCAGCTTAATAGCGGGAGGGGGGGCCCATGAGCAGTTCTTC. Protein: CASSLIAGGGAHEQFF.

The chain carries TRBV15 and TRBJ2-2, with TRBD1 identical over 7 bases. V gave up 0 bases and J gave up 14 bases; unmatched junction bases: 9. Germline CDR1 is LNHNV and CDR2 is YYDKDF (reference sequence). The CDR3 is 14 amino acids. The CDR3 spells CATSRDWDRKGLFF. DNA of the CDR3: TGTGCCACCAGCAGAGATTGGGACAGAAAGGGACTGTTTTTT.

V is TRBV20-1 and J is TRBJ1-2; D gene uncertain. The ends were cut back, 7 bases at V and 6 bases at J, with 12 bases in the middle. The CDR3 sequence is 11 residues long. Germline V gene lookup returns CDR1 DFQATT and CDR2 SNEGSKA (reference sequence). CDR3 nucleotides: TGCAGTGTAAGCGGCCGGAATGGCTACACCTTC. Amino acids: CSVSGRNGYTF.

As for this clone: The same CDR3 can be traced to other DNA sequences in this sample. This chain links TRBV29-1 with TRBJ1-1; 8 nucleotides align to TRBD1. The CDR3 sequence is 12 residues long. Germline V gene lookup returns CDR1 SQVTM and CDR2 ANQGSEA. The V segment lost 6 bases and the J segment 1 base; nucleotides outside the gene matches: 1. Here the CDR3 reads CSVGTGNTEAFF. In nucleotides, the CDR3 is TGCAGCGTGGGGACAGGGAACACTGAAGCTTTCTTT.

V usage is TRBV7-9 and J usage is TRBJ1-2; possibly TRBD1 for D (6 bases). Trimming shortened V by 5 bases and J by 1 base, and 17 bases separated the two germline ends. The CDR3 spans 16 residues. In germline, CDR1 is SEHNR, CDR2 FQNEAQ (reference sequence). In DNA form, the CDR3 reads TGTGCCAGCAGCAGAGCTGGGGGCTCCGTTAACTATGGCTACACCTTC. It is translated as CASSRAGGSVNYGYTF. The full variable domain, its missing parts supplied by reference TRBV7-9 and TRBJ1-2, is DTGVSQNPRHKITKRGQNVTFRCDPISEHNRLYWYRQTLGQGPEFLTYFQNEAQLEKSRLLSDRFSAERPKGSFSTLEIQRTEQGDSAMYLCASSRAGGSVNYGYTFGSGTRLTVV.

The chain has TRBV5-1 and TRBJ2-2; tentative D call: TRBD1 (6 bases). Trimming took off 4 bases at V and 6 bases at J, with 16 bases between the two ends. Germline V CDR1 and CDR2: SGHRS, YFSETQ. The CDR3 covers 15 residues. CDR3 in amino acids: CASSLRGGLPGELFF. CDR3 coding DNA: TGCGCCAGCAGCCTCCGAGGGGGTCTCCCCGGGGAGCTGTTTTTT.

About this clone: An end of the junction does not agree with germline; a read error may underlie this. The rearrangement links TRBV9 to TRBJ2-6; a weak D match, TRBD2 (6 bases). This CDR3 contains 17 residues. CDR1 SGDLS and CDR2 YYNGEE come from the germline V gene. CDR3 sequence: CASSLRVGDSGANGLTF. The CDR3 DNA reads TGTGCCAGCAGCCTCCGAGTGGGGGACTCTGGGGCCAACGGCCTGACTTTC.

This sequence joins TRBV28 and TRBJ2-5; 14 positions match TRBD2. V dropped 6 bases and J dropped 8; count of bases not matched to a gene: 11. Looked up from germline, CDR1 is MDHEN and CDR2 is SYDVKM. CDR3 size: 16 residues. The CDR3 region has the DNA TGTGCCAGCAGCCCCGGACTAGCGGGAGGCGTGGGAACCCAGTACTTC. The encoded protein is CASSPGLAGGVGTQYF.

The CDR3 DNA is TGTGCCAGCCCGGGACTGAGGGATCGAAATGAGCAGTTCTTC. This translates into CASPGLRDRNEQFF. This chain uses TRBV13 with TRBJ2-1; perhaps TRBD2 as D (6 bases). This CDR3 comprises 14 residues. V lost 8 bases to trimming and J lost 7 bases, with 18 bases between them. Germline V gene sequence: CDR1 PRHDT, CDR2 FYEKMQ (reference sequence).

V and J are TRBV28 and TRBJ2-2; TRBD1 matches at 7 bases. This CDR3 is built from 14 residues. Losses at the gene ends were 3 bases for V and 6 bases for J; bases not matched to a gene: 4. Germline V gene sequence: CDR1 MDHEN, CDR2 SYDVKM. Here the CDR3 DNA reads TGTGCCAGCAGTTTTGACAGGGAATCCGGGGAGCTGTTTTTT. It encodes CASSFDRESGELFF.